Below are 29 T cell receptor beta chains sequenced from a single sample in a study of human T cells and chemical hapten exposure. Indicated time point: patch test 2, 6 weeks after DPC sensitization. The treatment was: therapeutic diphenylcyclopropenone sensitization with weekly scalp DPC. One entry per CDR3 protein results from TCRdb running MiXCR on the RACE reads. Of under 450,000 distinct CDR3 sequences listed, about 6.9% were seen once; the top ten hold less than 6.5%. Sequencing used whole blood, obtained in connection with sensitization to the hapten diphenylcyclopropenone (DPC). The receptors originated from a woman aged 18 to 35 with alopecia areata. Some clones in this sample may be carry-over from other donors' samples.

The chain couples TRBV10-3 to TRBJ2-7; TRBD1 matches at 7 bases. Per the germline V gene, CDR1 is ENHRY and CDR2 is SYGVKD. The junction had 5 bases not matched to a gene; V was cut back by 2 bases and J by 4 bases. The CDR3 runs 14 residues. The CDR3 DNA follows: TGTGCCATCAGTGAGGCCGACAGGGAGTACGAGCAGTACTTC. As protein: CAISEADREYEQYF.

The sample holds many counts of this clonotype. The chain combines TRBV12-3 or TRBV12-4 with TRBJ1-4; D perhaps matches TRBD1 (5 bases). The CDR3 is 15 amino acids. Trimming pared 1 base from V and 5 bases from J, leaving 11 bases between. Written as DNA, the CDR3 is TGTGCCAGCAGTTTAGTTTCTGGGGGAAATGAAAAACTGTTTTTT. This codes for CASSLVSGGNEKLFF.

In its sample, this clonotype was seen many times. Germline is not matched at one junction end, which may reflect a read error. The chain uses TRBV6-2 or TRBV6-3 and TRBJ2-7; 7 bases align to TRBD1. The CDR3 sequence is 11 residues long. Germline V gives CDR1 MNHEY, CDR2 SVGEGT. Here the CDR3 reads CASSQGTAITF. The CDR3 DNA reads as TGTGCCAGCAGTCAAGGGACAGCGATTACTTTC.

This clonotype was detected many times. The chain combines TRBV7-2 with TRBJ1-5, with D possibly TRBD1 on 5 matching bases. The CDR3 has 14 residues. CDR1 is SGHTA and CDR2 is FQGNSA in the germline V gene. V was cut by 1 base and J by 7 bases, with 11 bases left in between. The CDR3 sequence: CASSLVEGPQPQHF. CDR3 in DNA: TGTGCCAGCAGCTTAGTGGAGGGACCCCAGCCCCAGCATTTT. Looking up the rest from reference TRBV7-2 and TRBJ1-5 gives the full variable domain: GAGVSQSPSNKVTEKGKDVELRCDPISGHTALYWYRQSLGQGLEFLIYFQGNSAPDKSGLPSDRFSAERTGGSVSTLTIQRTQQEDSAVYLCASSLVEGPQPQHFGDGTRLSIL.

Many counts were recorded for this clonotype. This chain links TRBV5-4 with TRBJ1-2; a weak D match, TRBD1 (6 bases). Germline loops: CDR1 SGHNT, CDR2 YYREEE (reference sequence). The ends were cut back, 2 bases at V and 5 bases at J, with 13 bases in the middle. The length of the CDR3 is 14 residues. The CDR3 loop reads CASSFMDSLYGYTF. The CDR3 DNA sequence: TGTGCCAGCAGCTTTATGGACAGTTTGTATGGCTACACCTTC.

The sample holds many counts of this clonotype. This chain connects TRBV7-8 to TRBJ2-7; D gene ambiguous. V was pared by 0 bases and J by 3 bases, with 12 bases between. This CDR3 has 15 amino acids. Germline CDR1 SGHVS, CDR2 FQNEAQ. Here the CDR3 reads CASSLAQSGVYEQYF. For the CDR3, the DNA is TGTGCCAGCAGCTTAGCGCAGTCTGGGGTCTACGAGCAGTACTTC.

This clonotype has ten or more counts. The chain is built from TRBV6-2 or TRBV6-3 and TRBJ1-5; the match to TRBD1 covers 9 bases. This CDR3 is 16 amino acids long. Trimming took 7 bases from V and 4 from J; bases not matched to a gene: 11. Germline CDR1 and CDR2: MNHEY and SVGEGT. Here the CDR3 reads CASNNGGTGKNQPQHF. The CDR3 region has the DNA TGTGCCAGCAACAACGGCGGGACAGGGAAGAATCAGCCCCAGCATTTT.

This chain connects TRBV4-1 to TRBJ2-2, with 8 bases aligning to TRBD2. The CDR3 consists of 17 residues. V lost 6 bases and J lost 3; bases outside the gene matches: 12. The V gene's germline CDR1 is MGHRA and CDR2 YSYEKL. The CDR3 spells CASRPSIGGGYTGELFF. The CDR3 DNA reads TGCGCCAGCAGGCCCTCTATCGGCGGGGGGTACACCGGGGAGCTGTTTTTT.

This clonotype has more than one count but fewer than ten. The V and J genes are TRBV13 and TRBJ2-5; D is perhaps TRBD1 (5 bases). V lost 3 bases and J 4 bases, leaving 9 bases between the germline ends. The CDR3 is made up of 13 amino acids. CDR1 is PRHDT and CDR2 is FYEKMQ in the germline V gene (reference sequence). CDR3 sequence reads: CASSFQGAETQYF. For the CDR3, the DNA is TGTGCCAGCAGCTTCCAGGGTGCAGAGACCCAGTACTTC. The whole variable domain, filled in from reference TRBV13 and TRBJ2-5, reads AAGVIQSPRHLIKEKRETATLKCYPIPRHDTVYWYQQGPGQDPQFLISFYEKMQSDKGSIPDRFSAQQFSDYHSELNMSSLELGDSALYFCASSFQGAETQYFGPGTRLLVL.

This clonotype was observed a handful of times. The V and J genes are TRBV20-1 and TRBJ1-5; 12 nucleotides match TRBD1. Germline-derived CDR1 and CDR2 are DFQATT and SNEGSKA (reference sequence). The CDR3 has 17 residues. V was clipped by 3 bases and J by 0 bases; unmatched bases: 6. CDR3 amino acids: CSASAGQGAYSNQPQHF. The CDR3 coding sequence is TGCAGTGCTAGTGCGGGACAGGGGGCTTATAGCAATCAGCCCCAGCATTTT.

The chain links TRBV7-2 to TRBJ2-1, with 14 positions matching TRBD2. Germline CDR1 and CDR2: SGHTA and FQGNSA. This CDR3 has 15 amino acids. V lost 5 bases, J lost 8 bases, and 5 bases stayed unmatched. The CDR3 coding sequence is TGTGCCAGCAGCCAGACTAGCGGGGGGGCCGATGAGCAGTTCTTC. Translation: CASSQTSGGADEQFF. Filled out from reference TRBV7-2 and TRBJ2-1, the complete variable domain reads GAGVSQSPSNKVTEKGKDVELRCDPISGHTALYWYRQSLGQGLEFLIYFQGNSAPDKSGLPSDRFSAERTGGSVSTLTIQRTQQEDSAVYLCASSQTSGGADEQFFGPGTRLTVL.

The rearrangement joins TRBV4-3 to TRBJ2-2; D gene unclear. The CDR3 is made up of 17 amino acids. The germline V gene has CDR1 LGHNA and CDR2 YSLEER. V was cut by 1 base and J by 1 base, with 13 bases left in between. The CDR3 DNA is TGCGCCAGCAGCCAAGGAACCGGCGGTGTGAACACCGGGGAGCTGTTTTTT. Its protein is CASSQGTGGVNTGELFF.

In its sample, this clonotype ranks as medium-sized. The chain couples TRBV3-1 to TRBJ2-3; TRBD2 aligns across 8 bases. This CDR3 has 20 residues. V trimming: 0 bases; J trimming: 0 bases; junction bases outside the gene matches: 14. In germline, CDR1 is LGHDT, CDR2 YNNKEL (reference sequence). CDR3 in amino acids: CASSQEFSGAYSDSTDTQYF. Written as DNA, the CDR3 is TGTGCCAGCAGCCAAGAGTTTAGCGGGGCCTACTCCGATAGCACAGATACGCAGTATTTT.

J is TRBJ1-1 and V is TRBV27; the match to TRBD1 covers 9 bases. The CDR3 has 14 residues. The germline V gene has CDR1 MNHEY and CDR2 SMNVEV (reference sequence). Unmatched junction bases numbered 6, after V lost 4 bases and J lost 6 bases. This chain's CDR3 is CASSYTGTGSEAFF. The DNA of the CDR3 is TGTGCCAGCAGTTACACGGGGACAGGGTCTGAAGCTTTCTTT.

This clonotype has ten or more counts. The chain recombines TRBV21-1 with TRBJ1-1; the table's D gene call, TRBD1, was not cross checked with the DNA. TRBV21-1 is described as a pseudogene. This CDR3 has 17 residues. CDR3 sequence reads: CASSKPGQRSMNTEAFF. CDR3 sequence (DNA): TGTGCCAGCAGCAAACCGGGACAAAGGTCCATGAACACTGAAGCTTTCTTT.

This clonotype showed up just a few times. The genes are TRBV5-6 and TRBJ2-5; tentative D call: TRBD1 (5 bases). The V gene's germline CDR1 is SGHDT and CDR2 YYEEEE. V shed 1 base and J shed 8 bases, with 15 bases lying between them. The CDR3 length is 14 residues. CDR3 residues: CASSLNTGEVTQYF. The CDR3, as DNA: TGTGCCAGCAGCTTGAATACAGGTGAAGTTACCCAGTACTTC.

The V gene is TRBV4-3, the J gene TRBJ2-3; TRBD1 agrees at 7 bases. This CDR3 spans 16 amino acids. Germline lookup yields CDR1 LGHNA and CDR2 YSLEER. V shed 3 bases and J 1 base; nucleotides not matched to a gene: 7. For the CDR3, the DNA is TGCGCCAGCAGCCAGACCGGGACAGTGGGCACAGATACGCAGTATTTT. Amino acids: CASSQTGTVGTDTQYF.

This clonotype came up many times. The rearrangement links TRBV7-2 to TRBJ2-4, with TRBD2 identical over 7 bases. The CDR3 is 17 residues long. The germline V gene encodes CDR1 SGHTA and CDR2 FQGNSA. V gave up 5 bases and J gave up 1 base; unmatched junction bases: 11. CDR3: CASSARSGALAKNIQYF. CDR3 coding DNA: TGTGCCAGCAGCGCCAGAAGCGGGGCCTTGGCCAAAAACATTCAGTACTTC. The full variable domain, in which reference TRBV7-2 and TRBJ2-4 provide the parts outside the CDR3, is GAGVSQSPSNKVTEKGKDVELRCDPISGHTALYWYRQSLGQGLEFLIYFQGNSAPDKSGLPSDRFSAERTGGSVSTLTIQRTQQEDSAVYLCASSARSGALAKNIQYFGAGTRLSVL.

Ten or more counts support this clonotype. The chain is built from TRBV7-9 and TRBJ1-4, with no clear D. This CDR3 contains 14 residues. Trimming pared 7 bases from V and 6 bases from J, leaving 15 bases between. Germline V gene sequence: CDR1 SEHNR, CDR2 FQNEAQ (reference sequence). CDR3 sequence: CASTRPGQDEKLFF. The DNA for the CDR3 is TGTGCCAGCACCCGACCGGGCCAGGATGAAAAACTGTTTTTT.

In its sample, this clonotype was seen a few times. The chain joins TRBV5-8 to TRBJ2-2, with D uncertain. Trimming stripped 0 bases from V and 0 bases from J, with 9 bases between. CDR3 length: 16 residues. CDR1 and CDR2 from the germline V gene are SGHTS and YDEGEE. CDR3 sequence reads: CASSLAKRPNTGELFF. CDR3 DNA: TGTGCCAGCAGCTTGGCGAAGCGACCGAACACCGGGGAGCTGTTTTTT.

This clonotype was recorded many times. The CDR3 DNA reads TGTGCCAGCAGTTACGGGGGGAGTCGTACTGAAGCTTTCTTT. Translation gives CASSYGGSRTEAFF. This chain links TRBV6-5 with TRBJ1-1; possibly TRBD1 for D (5 bases). Looked up from germline, CDR1 is MNHEY and CDR2 is SVGAGI. V lost 2 bases and J 5 bases, leaving 12 bases between the germline ends. This CDR3 is built from 14 residues.

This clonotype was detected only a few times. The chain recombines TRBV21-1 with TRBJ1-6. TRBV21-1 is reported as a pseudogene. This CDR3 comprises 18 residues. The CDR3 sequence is CASSKRRMTASHNSPLHF. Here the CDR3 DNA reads TGTGCCAGCAGCAAAAGGAGAATGACGGCCTCACATAATTCACCCCTCCACTTT.

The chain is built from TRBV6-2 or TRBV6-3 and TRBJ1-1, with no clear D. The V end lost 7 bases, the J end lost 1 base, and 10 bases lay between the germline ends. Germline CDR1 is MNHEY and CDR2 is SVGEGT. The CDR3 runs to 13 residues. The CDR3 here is CASIPTKNTEAFF. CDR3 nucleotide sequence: TGTGCCAGCATTCCGACGAAGAACACTGAAGCTTTCTTT.

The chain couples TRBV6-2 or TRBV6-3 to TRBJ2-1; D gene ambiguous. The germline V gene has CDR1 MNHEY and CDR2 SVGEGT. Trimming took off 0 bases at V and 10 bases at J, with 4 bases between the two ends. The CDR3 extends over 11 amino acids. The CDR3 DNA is TGTGCCAGCAGTTACTCAGGCGAGCAGTTCTTC. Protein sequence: CASSYSGEQFF.

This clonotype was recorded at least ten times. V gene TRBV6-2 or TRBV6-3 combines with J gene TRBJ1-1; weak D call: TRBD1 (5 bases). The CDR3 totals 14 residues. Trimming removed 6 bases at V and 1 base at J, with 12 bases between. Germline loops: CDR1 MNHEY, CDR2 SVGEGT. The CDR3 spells CASSLHTGNTEAFF. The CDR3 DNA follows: TGTGCCAGCAGCCTTCACACAGGGAACACTGAAGCTTTCTTT.

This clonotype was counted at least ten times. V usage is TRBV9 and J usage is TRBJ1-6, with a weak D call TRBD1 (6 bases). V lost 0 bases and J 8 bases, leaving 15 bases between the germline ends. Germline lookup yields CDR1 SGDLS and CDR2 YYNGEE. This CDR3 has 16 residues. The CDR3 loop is CASSVGRDTRDSPLHF. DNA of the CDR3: TGTGCCAGCAGCGTAGGGAGGGACACCAGGGATTCACCCCTCCACTTT.

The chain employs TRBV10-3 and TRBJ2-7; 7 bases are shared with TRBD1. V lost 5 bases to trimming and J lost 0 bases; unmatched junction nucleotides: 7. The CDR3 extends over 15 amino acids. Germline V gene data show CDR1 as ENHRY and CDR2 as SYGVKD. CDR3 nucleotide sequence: TGTGCCATCAGTTCACAGGGGAAGAGCTCCTACGAGCAGTACTTC. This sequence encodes CAISSQGKSSYEQYF.

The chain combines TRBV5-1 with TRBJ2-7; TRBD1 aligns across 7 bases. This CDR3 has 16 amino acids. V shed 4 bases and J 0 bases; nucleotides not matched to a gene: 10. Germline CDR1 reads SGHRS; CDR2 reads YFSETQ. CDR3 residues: CASSPSMQGVSYEQYF. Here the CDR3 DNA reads TGCGCCAGCAGCCCATCAATGCAGGGGGTCTCCTACGAGCAGTACTTC.

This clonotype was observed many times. CDR3 DNA: TGTGCCAGCAGTTCGTTAGGGGTCCGACGCCAAGAGACCCAGTACTTC. Its protein is CASSSLGVRRQETQYF. The J gene is TRBJ2-5, the V gene TRBV28; possibly TRBD1 for D (5 bases). This CDR3 has 16 residues. CDR1 and CDR2 (germline): MDHEN, SYDVKM. V shed 4 bases and J shed 1 base, with 16 bases lying between them.